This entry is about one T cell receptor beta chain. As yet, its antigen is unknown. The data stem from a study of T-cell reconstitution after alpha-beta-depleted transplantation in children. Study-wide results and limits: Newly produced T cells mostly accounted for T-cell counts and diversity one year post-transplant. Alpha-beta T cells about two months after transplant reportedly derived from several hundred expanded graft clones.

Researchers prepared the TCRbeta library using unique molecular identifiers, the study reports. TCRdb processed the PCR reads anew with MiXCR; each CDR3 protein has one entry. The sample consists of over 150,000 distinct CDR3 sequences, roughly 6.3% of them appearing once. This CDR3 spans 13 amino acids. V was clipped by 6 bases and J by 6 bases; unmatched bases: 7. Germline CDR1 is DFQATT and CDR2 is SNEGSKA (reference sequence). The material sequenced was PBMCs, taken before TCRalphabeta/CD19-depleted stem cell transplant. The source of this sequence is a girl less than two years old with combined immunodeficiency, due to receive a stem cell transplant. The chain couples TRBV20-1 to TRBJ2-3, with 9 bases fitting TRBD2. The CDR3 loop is CSARIAGDDTQYF. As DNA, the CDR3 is TGCAGTGCCCGAATAGCGGGAGATGATACGCAGTATTTT.